These 25 T cell receptor beta chains were sequenced from one sample in a study of technical replicates of blood from a handful of donors (dated by TCRdb to about 2017). Libraries came from the immunoSEQ multiplex PCR assay. TCRdb mirrors the immuneACCESS table, restricted to in-frame sequences. Some clones are absent from its copies; in checked studies, under half trace to an unresolved V gene, and the reason for the others is unknown. The sample includes more than 90,000 clones, with approximately 96% observed a single time. Approximately 0.2% of the sample rests with the top ten. Sequencing input: T cells isolated from PBMCs. The receptors were gathered from a human donor in good health.

V gene TRBV19 combines with J gene TRBJ1-1; D is uncertain. CDR3 length: 11 residues. Germline V CDR1 and CDR2: LNHDA, SQIVND (reference sequence). V was trimmed by 10 bases and J by 2 bases, leaving 8 bases between them. CDR3 protein: CATLFNTEAFF. The CDR3 DNA reads as TGTGCCACACTGTTCAACACTGAAGCTTTCTTT. The variable domain in full, with the rest retrieved from reference TRBV19 and TRBJ1-1, is DGGITQSPKYLFRKEGQNVTLSCEQNLNHDAMYWYRQDPGQGLRLIYYSQIVNDFQKGDIAEGYSVSREKKESFPLTVTSAQKNPTAFYLCATLFNTEAFFGQGTRLTVV.

The chain couples TRBV6-1 to TRBJ2-7, with TRBD1 as a possible D gene (5 bases). Per the germline V gene, CDR1 is MNHNS and CDR2 is SASEGT. There are 13 residues in the CDR3. V lost 0 bases and J lost 8, with 11 bases in between. The chain's CDR3 is CASSEALDTQQYF. CDR3 nucleotide sequence: TGTGCCAGCAGTGAAGCCCTGGACACCCAGCAGTACTTC.

The chain is built from TRBV28 and TRBJ1-1; possibly TRBD1 for D (6 bases). CDR3 length equals 13 residues. The germline CDR1 and CDR2 sequences are MDHEN and SYDVKM. V was pared by 6 bases and J by 8 bases, with 16 bases between. CDR3 coding DNA: TGTGCCAGCAGCCCGCATAGGACAGCAGAAGCTTTCTTT. Its protein is CASSPHRTAEAFF. The entire variable domain, with the rest obtained from reference TRBV28 and TRBJ1-1, is as follows: DVKVTQSSRYLVKRTGEKVFLECVQDMDHENMFWYRQDPGLGLRLIYFSYDVKMKEKGDIPEGYSVSREKKERFSLILESASTNQTSMYLCASSPHRTAEAFFGQGTRLTVV.

CDR3 in DNA: TGTGCCAGCAGTGAAACAGGGCAGGGTAGAGAAAAACTGTTTTTT. The encoded protein is CASSETGQGREKLFF. The V call is TRBV6-1, the J call TRBJ1-4; perhaps TRBD1 as D (6 bases). The V and J ends lost 2 bases and 8 bases respectively, with 15 bases between them. The CDR3 contains 15 residues. In germline, CDR1 is MNHNS, CDR2 SASEGT.

The chain recombines TRBV4-1 with TRBJ2-2; 8 bases match TRBD1. The V and J ends lost 4 bases and 1 base, in that order; junction bases with no gene match: 5. This CDR3 is 16 amino acids long. Germline assignment: CDR1 MGHRA and CDR2 YSYEKL. The CDR3 sequence: CASSPRGTGNTGELFF. CDR3 sequence (DNA): TGCGCCAGCAGCCCAAGGGGGACAGGGAACACCGGGGAGCTGTTTTTT.

This clone was detected once. V gene TRBV19 combines with J gene TRBJ2-1, with D unclear. CDR1 and CDR2 (germline): LNHDA, SQIVND (reference sequence). Trimming stripped 1 base from V and 0 bases from J, with 7 bases between. The CDR3 is 15 residues long. The CDR3 bases are TGTGCCAGTAGTATAGTACTAAGCTCCTACAATGAGCAGTTCTTC. This codes for CASSIVLSSYNEQFF.

A single count supports this clone. The V and J genes are TRBV9 and TRBJ2-7; 7 bases map to TRBD1. The CDR3 contains 14 residues. Per the germline V gene, CDR1 is SGDLS and CDR2 is YYNGEE. V gave up 0 bases and J gave up 2 bases; unmatched junction bases: 2. The CDR3 region is CASSVGDRTYEQYF. In nucleotides, the CDR3 is TGTGCCAGCAGCGTAGGGGACAGAACCTACGAGCAGTACTTC. Complete variable domain (other parts from reference TRBV9 and TRBJ2-7): DSGVTQTPKHLITATGQRVTLRCSPRSGDLSVYWYQQSLDQGLQFLIQYYNGEERAKGNILERFSAQQFPDLHSELNLSSLELGDSALYFCASSVGDRTYEQYFGPGTRLTVT.

This clone occurred a few times. The V and J genes are TRBV19 and TRBJ1-1, with a tentative D call TRBD1 (5 bases). The CDR3 is made up of 13 amino acids. Germline CDR1 and CDR2: LNHDA and SQIVND (reference sequence). Trimming took 7 bases from V and 5 from J, leaving 14 bases between them. CDR3 sequence: CASIRRGGTEAFF. CDR3 in DNA: TGTGCCAGTATTAGAAGGGGAGGGACTGAAGCTTTCTTT. The entire variable domain, with the rest obtained from reference TRBV19 and TRBJ1-1, is as follows: DGGITQSPKYLFRKEGQNVTLSCEQNLNHDAMYWYRQDPGQGLRLIYYSQIVNDFQKGDIAEGYSVSREKKESFPLTVTSAQKNPTAFYLCASIRRGGTEAFFGQGTRLTVV.

V and J are TRBV18 and TRBJ2-5; 9 nucleotides line up with TRBD2. Germline values: CDR1 KGHSH, CDR2 LQKENI. V gave up 3 bases and J gave up 4 bases; unmatched junction bases: 12. The CDR3 has 17 amino acids. This chain's CDR3 is CASSPSSGRSVGETQYF. The CDR3 nucleotides are TGTGCCAGCTCACCGAGTAGCGGGAGATCAGTGGGAGAGACCCAGTACTTC.

This clone has just one count. The V call is TRBV5-4, the J call TRBJ2-7, with D possibly being TRBD1 (6 bases). Germline V gene sequence: CDR1 SGHNT, CDR2 YYREEE (reference sequence). V lost 4 bases, J lost 5 bases, and 7 bases lay in between. This CDR3 comprises 11 residues. The CDR3 DNA reads TGTGCCAGCAGCGACAGGAACGAGCAGTACTTC. It specifies CASSDRNEQYF.

The chain joins TRBV27 to TRBJ1-6, with TRBD1 matching over 7 bases. The CDR3 consists of 15 residues. With V trimmed by 4 bases and J by 4 bases, 4 bases remained unmatched. Germline values: CDR1 MNHEY, CDR2 SMNVEV (reference sequence). CDR3 in amino acids: CASSSTGRYNSPLHF. The DNA for the CDR3 is TGTGCCAGCAGTTCGACAGGGCGATATAATTCACCCCTCCACTTT.

The chain joins TRBV7-6 to TRBJ2-1; no clear D. Per the germline V gene, CDR1 is SGHVS and CDR2 is FNYEAQ. With 1 base removed from V and 5 bases from J, the gap between germline ends came to 6 bases. The CDR3 runs to 13 residues. The CDR3 bases are TGTGCCAGCAGCTTAGGGCACAACAATGAGCAGTTCTTC. It codes for CASSLGHNNEQFF.

The chain uses TRBV5-1 and TRBJ2-7, with 7 bases fitting TRBD1. The V gene end was trimmed by 6 bases and the J gene end by 1 base; junction bases not matched to a gene: 1. In germline, CDR1 is SGHRS, CDR2 YFSETQ. The CDR3 spans 12 residues. The CDR3 here is CASTGQSYEQYF. CDR3 DNA: TGCGCCAGCACGGGACAGTCCTACGAGCAGTACTTC. Complete variable domain (other parts from reference TRBV5-1 and TRBJ2-7): KAGVTQTPRYLIKTRGQQVTLSCSPISGHRSVSWYQQTPGQGLQFLFEYFSETQRNKGNFPGRFSGRQFSNSRSEMNVSTLELGDSALYLCASTGQSYEQYFGPGTRLTVT.

The chain employs TRBV7-2 and TRBJ2-5, with TRBD2 matching over 10 bases. This CDR3 is built from 15 residues. Trimming at V came to 3 bases and at J to 4 bases, leaving 5 bases not matched to a gene. The germline CDR1 and CDR2 sequences are SGHTA and FQGNSA. The CDR3 DNA reads TGTGCCAGCAGCTTCGCCACTAGCGGGGCAGAGACCCAGTACTTC. This translates into CASSFATSGAETQYF.

This sequence joins TRBV15 and TRBJ2-7; TRBD2 agrees at 12 bases. CDR3 length: 14 residues. V dropped 3 bases and J dropped 6; count of bases not matched to a gene: 3. Germline lookup yields CDR1 LNHNV and CDR2 YYDKDF (reference sequence). In DNA, the CDR3 is TGTGCCACCAGCAGCGCTAGCGGGAGGGCCGAGCAGTACTTC. This gives the protein CATSSASGRAEQYF.

The chain combines TRBV19 with TRBJ1-1; 7 nucleotides agree with TRBD1. Trimming removed 3 bases from V and 8 bases from J; junction bases left unmatched: 3. The germline gives CDR1 LNHDA, CDR2 SQIVND (reference sequence). The CDR3 is made up of 12 amino acids. The CDR3 here is CASSMVRGEAFF. The CDR3 region has the DNA TGTGCCAGTAGTATGGTCAGGGGGGAAGCTTTCTTT.

This sequence joins TRBV7-8 and TRBJ2-5, with TRBD1 identical over 7 bases. The V segment lost 1 base and the J segment 2 bases; nucleotides outside the gene matches: 4. Per germline, CDR1 SGHVS and CDR2 FQNEAQ. This CDR3 is 15 amino acids long. CDR3 DNA: TGTGCCAGCAGCTTAGTTTTCAGGGGGCAAGAGACCCAGTACTTC. It encodes CASSLVFRGQETQYF.

The rearrangement uses TRBV15 and TRBJ2-7; 7 bases match TRBD1. The CDR3 has 13 amino acids. V was clipped by 8 bases and J by 2 bases; unmatched bases: 6. Germline V CDR1 and CDR2: LNHNV, YYDKDF (reference sequence). The CDR3 loop reads CATGYRGPYEQYF. The DNA for the CDR3 is TGTGCCACCGGCTACAGGGGACCCTACGAGCAGTACTTC.

The chain is built from TRBV5-1 and TRBJ2-2; 9 bases align to TRBD1. The CDR3 length is 16 residues. Germline CDR1 SGHRS, CDR2 YFSETQ. With V trimmed by 0 bases and J by 4 bases, 4 bases remained unmatched. CDR3 amino acids: CASSLAGQGITGELFF. The CDR3 DNA follows: TGCGCCAGCAGCTTGGCAGGACAGGGGATCACCGGGGAGCTGTTTTTT.

The chain combines TRBV25-1 with TRBJ2-1, with 9 bases lining up with TRBD2. The CDR3 is 15 amino acids. J was trimmed by 15 bases and V by 1 base; bases with no gene match: 13. Germline assignment: CDR1 MGHDK and CDR2 SYGVNS. CDR3 loop: CASSELGGGRASLFF. For the CDR3, the DNA is TGTGCCAGCAGTGAATTAGGGGGCGGGAGGGCTTCTCTGTTCTTC.

CDR3 DNA: TGTGCCAGCAGCTTTGAGACAGGAGGCTTGAGAGCTTTCTTT. Amino acids: CASSFETGGLRAFF. The chain employs TRBV7-9 and TRBJ1-1; maybe TRBD1 (6 bases). CDR3 size: 14 residues. The V gene's germline CDR1 is SEHNR and CDR2 FQNEAQ (reference sequence). V was pared by 3 bases and J by 10 bases, with 18 bases between.

The V call is TRBV7-2, the J call TRBJ1-5; D not certain. This CDR3 has 17 residues. V gave up 1 base and J gave up 0 bases, with 13 bases separating them. CDR1 SGHTA and CDR2 FQGNSA come from the germline V gene. The CDR3 nucleotides are TGTGCCAGCAGCTTAGAGGGAGCTCCATATAGCAATCAGCCCCAGCATTTT. As protein: CASSLEGAPYSNQPQHF.

The CDR3 bases are TGCGCCAGCAGTGCCCAAGCGGGAGGGTCCTACAATGAGCAGTTCTTC. Its translation: CASSAQAGGSYNEQFF. This chain connects TRBV10-1 to TRBJ2-1; 10 bases are a match to TRBD2. Trimming took 4 bases from V and 1 from J; bases not matched to a gene: 4. This CDR3 contains 16 residues. In germline, CDR1 is WNHNN, CDR2 SYGVQD (reference sequence).

This CDR3 reads CASSITTWAPQYF. The CDR3 DNA reads as TGTGCCAGCAGCATTACGACCTGGGCTCCGCAGTACTTC. V usage is TRBV7-9 and J usage is TRBJ2-7; D not certain. CDR1 SEHNR and CDR2 FQNEAQ come from the germline V gene (reference sequence). V was pared by 5 bases and J by 9 bases, with 17 bases between. This CDR3 is 13 amino acids long.

The J gene is TRBJ1-1, the V gene TRBV10-2; D unresolved. V gave up 4 bases and J gave up 3 bases, with 12 bases separating them. The CDR3 runs to 14 residues. The germline V gene has CDR1 WSHSY and CDR2 SAAADI. DNA for the CDR3: TGCGCCAGCAGTGTAACAACAGCTTACACTGAAGCTTTCTTT. Its translation: CASSVTTAYTEAFF.